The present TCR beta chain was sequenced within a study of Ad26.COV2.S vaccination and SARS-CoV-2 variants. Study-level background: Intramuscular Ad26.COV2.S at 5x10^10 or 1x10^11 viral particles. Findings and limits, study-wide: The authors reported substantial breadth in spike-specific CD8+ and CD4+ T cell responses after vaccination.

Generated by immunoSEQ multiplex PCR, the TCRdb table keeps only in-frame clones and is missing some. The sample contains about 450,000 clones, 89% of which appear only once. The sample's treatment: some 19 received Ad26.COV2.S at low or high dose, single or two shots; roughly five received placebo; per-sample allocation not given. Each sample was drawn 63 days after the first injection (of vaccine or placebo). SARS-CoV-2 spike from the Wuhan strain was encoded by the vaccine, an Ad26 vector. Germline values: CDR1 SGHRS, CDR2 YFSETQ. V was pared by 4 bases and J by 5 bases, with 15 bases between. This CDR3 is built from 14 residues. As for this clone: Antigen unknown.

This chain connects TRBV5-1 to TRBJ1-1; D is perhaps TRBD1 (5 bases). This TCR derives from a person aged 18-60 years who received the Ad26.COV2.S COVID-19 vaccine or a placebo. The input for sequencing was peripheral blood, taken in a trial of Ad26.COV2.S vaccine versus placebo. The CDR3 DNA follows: TGCGCCAGCAGCGCAGGGATGCTAAAGACTGAAGCTTTCTTT. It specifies CASSAGMLKTEAFF.